Listed below are T cell receptor beta chains from one sample, sequenced in a study of blood T cell repertoires in COVID-19. The repertoire was sequenced with immunoSEQ multiplex PCR; TCRdb's copy has only in-frame clones and lacks some. The profile shows 200,000 to 250,000 clones, around 85% of them singletons. Input material: peripheral blood. These receptors all come from a human donor in a cohort sampled during active COVID-19. Both conserved end residues are part of each CDR3. The D gene is left open where the match is weak. Expanded clones get a size class; other rows say once, few or many, or leave the size out.

J gene: TRBJ1-2; D gene: -; V gene: TRBV18; clone size: -; CDR3 DNA: TGTGCCAGCTCACCATTGGCAGCTAACTATGGCTACACCTTC; CDR3 protein: CASSPLAANYGYTF
J gene: TRBJ1-5; D gene: -; V gene: TRBV24-1; clone size: -; CDR3 DNA: TGTGCCACCAGTGACGGTCGCAATCAGCCCCAGCATTTT; CDR3 protein: CATSDGRNQPQHF
J gene: TRBJ2-7; D gene: -; V gene: TRBV6-5; clone size: few; CDR3 DNA: TGTGCCAGCAGTTGGGTACGAGGGAATAACGAGCAGTACTTC; CDR3 protein: CASSWVRGNNEQYF
J gene: TRBJ2-6; D gene: TRBD1; V gene: TRBV29-1; clone size: -; CDR3 DNA: TGCAGCGCTACCGGGACAGAGGGCTCTGGGGCCAACGTCCTGACTTTC; CDR3 protein: CSATGTEGSGANVLTF
J gene: TRBJ1-3; D gene: TRBD1; V gene: TRBV18; clone size: few; CDR3 DNA: TGTGCCAGCTCACCACCGTCCAGGGGGGTGGACACCATATATTTT; CDR3 protein: CASSPPSRGVDTIYF
J gene: TRBJ1-1; D gene: -; V gene: TRBV27; clone size: -; CDR3 DNA: TGTGCCAGCACGAGGACACCCAACACTGAAGCTTTCTTT; CDR3 protein: CASTRTPNTEAFF
J gene: TRBJ1-2; D gene: -; V gene: TRBV18; clone size: once; CDR3 DNA: TGTGCCAGCTCATCGACAGGACGTAAGGAGGGCTACACCTTC; CDR3 protein: CASSSTGRKEGYTF
J gene: TRBJ2-6; D gene: -; V gene: TRBV28; clone size: -; CDR3 DNA: TGTGCCAGCAGATCCCAGGGGAAAGCCCTCTCTGGGGCCAACGTCCTGACTTTC; CDR3 protein: CASRSQGKALSGANVLTF
J gene: TRBJ1-4; D gene: -; V gene: TRBV4-3; clone size: -; CDR3 DNA: TGCGCCAGCAGCCAGGCTGACAGAGAAAATGAAAAACTGTTTTTT; CDR3 protein: CASSQADRENEKLFF
J gene: TRBJ1-4; D gene: -; V gene: TRBV7-8; clone size: -; CDR3 DNA: TGTGCCAGCAGCTCTCAGGGTGGTGCTGAAAAACTGTTTTTT; CDR3 protein: CASSSQGGAEKLFF
J gene: TRBJ2-7; D gene: -; V gene: TRBV2; clone size: -; CDR3 DNA: TGTGCCAGCAGTACTTTAGACGAGCAGTACTTC; CDR3 protein: CASSTLDEQYF
J gene: TRBJ1-6; D gene: -; V gene: TRBV10-3; clone size: -; CDR3 DNA: TGTGCCATCAGTGAGTCGTCGGGGGGAGGTAATTCACCCCTCCACTTT; CDR3 protein: CAISESSGGGNSPLHF
J gene: TRBJ2-7; D gene: -; V gene: TRBV18; clone size: -; CDR3 DNA: TGTGCCAGCTCACCACCGCGGGCCTGGGCCTACGAGCAGTACTTC; CDR3 protein: CASSPPRAWAYEQYF
J gene: TRBJ2-2; D gene: TRBD1; V gene: TRBV7-8; clone size: once; CDR3 DNA: TGTGCCAGCAGCTTTCCCGGGACAGGGTGGAACACCGGGGAGCTGTTTTTT; CDR3 protein: CASSFPGTGWNTGELFF
J gene: TRBJ1-1; D gene: -; V gene: TRBV21-1; clone size: -; CDR3 DNA: TGTGCCAGCGGGGACAGAGCCCCTGAAGCTTTCTTT; CDR3 protein: CASGDRAPEAFF
J gene: TRBJ2-3; D gene: TRBD2; V gene: TRBV6-6; clone size: few; CDR3 DNA: TGTGCCAGCAGTGGGAGGGGCCTCGGGACAGATACGCAGTATTTT; CDR3 protein: CASSGRGLGTDTQYF
J gene: TRBJ2-1; D gene: TRBD2; V gene: TRBV4-3; clone size: -; CDR3 DNA: TGCGCCAGCAGCCAAGATTCAGGACTAGCAAGGATCTTC; CDR3 protein: CASSQDSGLARIF
J gene: TRBJ1-6; D gene: TRBD1; V gene: TRBV15; clone size: -; CDR3 DNA: TGTGCCACCAGCAGAGTAAATATTTGGGACAGGGGGAATTCACCCCTCCACTTT; CDR3 protein: CATSRVNIWDRGNSPLHF
J gene: TRBJ1-1; D gene: -; V gene: TRBV28; clone size: -; CDR3 DNA: TGTGCCAGCTCGACATGGATGAACACTGAAGCTTTCTTT; CDR3 protein: CASSTWMNTEAFF
J gene: TRBJ1-3; D gene: TRBD1; V gene: TRBV9; clone size: -; CDR3 DNA: TGTGCCAGCAGCGTAGACCCCACAGGGGCCCAGGGAAACACCATATATTTT; CDR3 protein: CASSVDPTGAQGNTIYF
J gene: TRBJ1-5; D gene: -; V gene: TRBV2; clone size: -; CDR3 DNA: TGTGCCAGCGGGACACTTAATAGCAATCAGCCCCAGCATTTT; CDR3 protein: CASGTLNSNQPQHF
J gene: TRBJ2-7; D gene: TRBD2; V gene: TRBV7-9; clone size: once; CDR3 DNA: TGTGCCGGGACTAGGAGCGACCACGAGCAGTACTTC; CDR3 protein: CAGTRSDHEQYF
J gene: TRBJ2-7; D gene: -; V gene: TRBV27; clone size: few; CDR3 DNA: TGTGCCAGCAGTTTAAGGAGGGTCGGAGGGGAGCAGTACTTC; CDR3 protein: CASSLRRVGGEQYF
J gene: TRBJ1-5; D gene: -; V gene: TRBV28; clone size: -; CDR3 DNA: TGTGCGGGGAGCAGCAGCAATCAGCCCCAGCATTTT; CDR3 protein: CAGSSSNQPQHF
J gene: TRBJ1-5; D gene: TRBD1; V gene: TRBV28; clone size: -; CDR3 DNA: TGTGCCAGCAGTTCCACAAAAGGGACAGGGGGCGATCAGCCCCAGCATTTT; CDR3 protein: CASSSTKGTGGDQPQHF
J gene: TRBJ1-6; D gene: -; V gene: TRBV30; clone size: -; CDR3 DNA: TGTGCCTGGAAGGGGTCCCCCCGTTGGAATTCACCCCTCCACTTT; CDR3 protein: CAWKGSPRWNSPLHF
J gene: TRBJ2-1; D gene: TRBD2; V gene: TRBV7-6; clone size: -; CDR3 DNA: TGTGCCAGCAGCAGCAGCGGGAGTCTTTACAATGAGCAGTTCTTC; CDR3 protein: CASSSSGSLYNEQFF
J gene: TRBJ2-7; D gene: TRBD2; V gene: TRBV3-1/TRBV3-2; clone size: few; CDR3 DNA: TGTGCCAGCAGCCAAAGCGGGACTAGCGGGAGCTACGAGCAGTACTTC; CDR3 protein: CASSQSGTSGSYEQYF
J gene: TRBJ2-7; D gene: -; V gene: TRBV12-3/TRBV12-4; clone size: -; CDR3 DNA: TGTGCCAGCAGCGAGGGCCCCTACGAGCAGTACTTC; CDR3 protein: CASSEGPYEQYF
J gene: TRBJ2-4; D gene: TRBD1; V gene: TRBV6-1; clone size: -; CDR3 DNA: TGTGCCAGCAGTGAGGGACAGGGAGACATTCAGTACTTC; CDR3 protein: CASSEGQGDIQYF
J gene: TRBJ1-5; D gene: -; V gene: TRBV24-1; clone size: -; CDR3 DNA: TGTGCCACCAGTGATTTTACAGATCAGCCCCAGCATTTT; CDR3 protein: CATSDFTDQPQHF
J gene: TRBJ2-2; D gene: -; V gene: TRBV21-1; clone size: -; CDR3 DNA: TGTGCCAGCAGCAAAGGTAGGGTTCGGACAGTTTGTGAGGAGCTGTTTTTT; CDR3 protein: CASSKGRVRTVCEELFF
J gene: TRBJ2-7; D gene: -; V gene: TRBV4-3; clone size: -; CDR3 DNA: TGCGCCAGCAGCCAAGTTAGGGGTGAGGCCTACGAGCAGTACTTC; CDR3 protein: CASSQVRGEAYEQYF
J gene: TRBJ2-7; D gene: TRBD2; V gene: TRBV28; clone size: -; CDR3 DNA: TGTGCCAGCAGTTCCCCTACTAGCGGGACTTACTACGAGCAGTACTTC; CDR3 protein: CASSSPTSGTYYEQYF
J gene: TRBJ2-1; D gene: TRBD2; V gene: TRBV5-1; clone size: -; CDR3 DNA: TGCGCCAGCAGCACGTCTCCCCGGGGCCTAGCGGGCCCTAATGAGCAGTTCTTC; CDR3 protein: CASSTSPRGLAGPNEQFF
J gene: TRBJ2-7; D gene: -; V gene: TRBV28; clone size: -; CDR3 DNA: TGTGCCAGCAGTCCCAGGACCTACGAGCAGTACTTC; CDR3 protein: CASSPRTYEQYF
J gene: TRBJ2-3; D gene: TRBD1; V gene: TRBV7-8; clone size: -; CDR3 DNA: TGTGCCAGCAGCCACCGCGGGACAGGGTCCGATACGCAGTATTTT; CDR3 protein: CASSHRGTGSDTQYF
J gene: TRBJ2-2; D gene: -; V gene: TRBV6-5; clone size: few; CDR3 DNA: TGTGCCAGCAGTTACTCTGGCAGGTCAAACACCGGGGAGCTGTTTTTT; CDR3 protein: CASSYSGRSNTGELFF
J gene: TRBJ1-1; D gene: -; V gene: TRBV5-1; clone size: once; CDR3 DNA: TGCGCCAGCAGCTTGGAAGCAGGGAACACTGAAGCTTTCTTT; CDR3 protein: CASSLEAGNTEAFF
J gene: TRBJ1-5; D gene: -; V gene: TRBV30; clone size: -; CDR3 DNA: TGTGCCTGGAGTAAGAATAGTCAGCCCCAGCATTTT; CDR3 protein: CAWSKNSQPQHF
J gene: TRBJ1-1; D gene: TRBD1; V gene: TRBV18; clone size: -; CDR3 DNA: TGTGCCAGCTCACCCCCGCAGGGGGCTGAAGAGGGGACTGAAGCTTTCTTT; CDR3 protein: CASSPPQGAEEGTEAFF
J gene: TRBJ1-1; D gene: -; V gene: TRBV19; clone size: -; CDR3 DNA: TGTGCCAGTATTGTGCGGGGTGAAGCTTTCTTT; CDR3 protein: CASIVRGEAFF
J gene: TRBJ2-3; D gene: TRBD2; V gene: TRBV5-1; clone size: -; CDR3 DNA: TGCGCCAGCAGCTTGGCCGTGACTAGCGGGACAGATACGCAGTATTTT; CDR3 protein: CASSLAVTSGTDTQYF
J gene: TRBJ2-7; D gene: TRBD2; V gene: TRBV11-3; clone size: few; CDR3 DNA: TGTGCCAGCAGCTCCTTAGCGGGGGGGGACTACGAGCAGTACTTC; CDR3 protein: CASSSLAGGDYEQYF
J gene: TRBJ1-5; D gene: -; V gene: TRBV18; clone size: -; CDR3 DNA: TGTGCCAGCTCACCTGACACGGATCGTAATCAGCCCCAGCATTTT; CDR3 protein: CASSPDTDRNQPQHF
J gene: TRBJ2-5; D gene: -; V gene: TRBV2; clone size: -; CDR3 DNA: TGTGCCAGCAGTGAAGAGGCAGGGGGGTATGAGACCCAGTACTTC; CDR3 protein: CASSEEAGGYETQYF
J gene: TRBJ1-2; D gene: TRBD1; V gene: TRBV11-3; clone size: once; CDR3 DNA: TGTGCCAGCAGCACAGGGACAGGGGTTGGCTACACCTTC; CDR3 protein: CASSTGTGVGYTF
J gene: TRBJ1-6; D gene: -; V gene: TRBV18; clone size: -; CDR3 DNA: TGTGCCAGCTCACCATCGGCGACTATCTATAATTCACCCCTCCACTTT; CDR3 protein: CASSPSATIYNSPLHF
J gene: TRBJ2-5; D gene: TRBD1; V gene: TRBV18; clone size: -; CDR3 DNA: TGTGCCAGCTCACCGATGGGACAGGGGCGAGAGACCCAGTACTTC; CDR3 protein: CASSPMGQGRETQYF
J gene: TRBJ2-1; D gene: TRBD2; V gene: TRBV7-9; clone size: -; CDR3 DNA: TGTGCCAGCAGCTTTATCCGAGGACTAGCGGGATTGAAGCAGTTCTTC; CDR3 protein: CASSFIRGLAGLKQFF
J gene: TRBJ1-2; D gene: -; V gene: TRBV7-2; clone size: -; CDR3 DNA: TGTGCCAGCAGCTTAGTTGGGGGGGCGGGATTGAACTATGGCTACACCTTC; CDR3 protein: CASSLVGGAGLNYGYTF
J gene: TRBJ2-7; D gene: TRBD1; V gene: TRBV11-3; clone size: -; CDR3 DNA: TGTGCCAGCAGCTATAGACAGGGCTACGAGCAGTACTTC; CDR3 protein: CASSYRQGYEQYF